The entry that follows covers one TCR beta chain sequence. This entry belongs to a study of blood T cell repertoires in COVID-19. Across the whole study: COVID-19 samples collected from the United States, Italy and Spain covered acute and convalescent phases.

Sequencing was performed with immunoSEQ multiplex PCR; in TCRdb, only in-frame clones are kept and a portion is missing. This sample carries around 380,000 clones, more than 75% of them seen once, and the ten largest clones take 1% to 1.5%. Material for sequencing was PBMCs or T cells enriched from blood (not recorded which). This clonotype originated in a man aged 25 to 40 who had recovered from COVID-19.

For the CDR3, the DNA is TGTGCCAGCAGCTACCAGCCGGGGGGGATCTACGAGCAGTACTTC. This encodes CASSYQPGGIYEQYF. The chain employs TRBV7-2 and TRBJ2-7; TRBD2 matches 8 bases. Trimming removed 4 bases from V and 3 bases from J; junction bases left unmatched: 8. The CDR3 is made up of 15 amino acids. CDR1 SGHTA and CDR2 FQGNSA come from the germline V gene.